The rows below give T cell receptor beta chains drawn from one sample of a study of blood T cell repertoires in COVID-19. This table comes from immunoSEQ multiplex PCR, and its TCRdb copy is limited to in-frame clones, with some not included. The table has 220,000 or so clones, around four fifths seen once. Sequenced input: peripheral blood. The receptors originated from a woman of 80 years or more with acute or convalescent COVID-19. Each CDR3 is given with its conserved first and last residue.

v_call: TRBV28; cdr3_aa: CATGSPTGETQYF
v_call: TRBV11-2; cdr3_aa: CASSRTSGTLITYEQYF
v_call: TRBV7-9; cdr3_aa: CASSQRSGGEKLFF
v_call: TRBV7-2; cdr3_aa: CASSLGALAGGAKNIQYF
v_call: TRBV2; cdr3_aa: CASSEITGVEPQHF
v_call: TRBV3-1/TRBV3-2; cdr3_aa: CASSQGQSGSYGYTF
v_call: TRBV13; cdr3_aa: CASSLFRTAPHDGGSYNEQFF
v_call: TRBV10-3; cdr3_aa: CAISESNSREQYF
v_call: TRBV27; cdr3_aa: CASSPAGTGGTEAFF
v_call: TRBV19; cdr3_aa: CASTGGFSSYNEQFF
v_call: TRBV4-1; cdr3_aa: CASSQGQRTYEQYF
v_call: TRBV7-2; cdr3_aa: CASSYTSGVRTGELFF
v_call: TRBV2; cdr3_aa: CASSLGPDRPQHF
v_call: TRBV2; cdr3_aa: CASSRQGGTDTQYF
v_call: TRBV7-2; cdr3_aa: CASSYRTDLQETQYF
v_call: TRBV10-3; cdr3_aa: CAISNGGLYEQYF
v_call: TRBV20-1; cdr3_aa: CSASLVSDEQFF
v_call: TRBV15; cdr3_aa: CATSRGGGAYNEQFF
v_call: TRBV9; cdr3_aa: CASSVGGGNNSPLHF
v_call: TRBV7-9; cdr3_aa: CASSLRELASSYNEQFF
v_call: TRBV7-3; cdr3_aa: CASSLHPSGGFYNEQFF
v_call: TRBV10-2; cdr3_aa: CASSGQITDTQYF
v_call: TRBV6-2/TRBV6-3; cdr3_aa: CASSYLGLAGEVYNEQFF
v_call: TRBV5-6; cdr3_aa: CASSPLAADLYEQYF
v_call: TRBV5-8; cdr3_aa: CASSLGALAGSSTDTQYF
v_call: TRBV3-1/TRBV3-2; cdr3_aa: CASSQGQDKFRDRFKNTEAFF
v_call: TRBV5-1; cdr3_aa: CASSLMGGTSGTYEQYF
v_call: TRBV28; cdr3_aa: CASTRGGKGEAFF
v_call: TRBV7-8; cdr3_aa: CASSLVVNVAGRTNYGYTF
v_call: TRBV7-2; cdr3_aa: CASSNNRGNTEAFF
v_call: TRBV29-1; cdr3_aa: CSVSGTGSGYTF
v_call: TRBV4-1; cdr3_aa: CASSQGIAGSNYGYTF
v_call: TRBV19; cdr3_aa: CASSIGTALGEKLFF
v_call: TRBV5-6; cdr3_aa: CASSWPRGYEQYF
v_call: TRBV7-7; cdr3_aa: CASSLGPSRGETQYF
v_call: TRBV28; cdr3_aa: CASSPAGGISKQYF
v_call: TRBV7-2; cdr3_aa: CASSLVGGQGPSGSYEQYF
v_call: TRBV15; cdr3_aa: CATSRTGLAASSTDTQYF
v_call: TRBV5-1; cdr3_aa: CASSLASSRETQYF
v_call: TRBV7-2; cdr3_aa: CASSLLAGGGETQYF
v_call: TRBV20-1; cdr3_aa: CSASDHGEQFF
v_call: TRBV7-2; cdr3_aa: CASSSWTGFNEQFF
v_call: TRBV18; cdr3_aa: CASSTQTGGGETQYF
v_call: TRBV19; cdr3_aa: CASSIGGQGTEAFF
v_call: TRBV7-2; cdr3_aa: CASSLVGTRGGQETQYF
v_call: TRBV15; cdr3_aa: CATSGQGDTEAFF
v_call: TRBV18; cdr3_aa: CASSPLGNTIYF
v_call: TRBV3-1/TRBV3-2; cdr3_aa: CASSLKGAGFYGYTF
v_call: TRBV7-6; cdr3_aa: CASSLAATGTYEQYF
v_call: TRBV9; cdr3_aa: CASSAEAGYEKLFF
v_call: TRBV19; cdr3_aa: CATKQGLNTGELFF
v_call: TRBV18; cdr3_aa: CASSPTQLAKNIQYF